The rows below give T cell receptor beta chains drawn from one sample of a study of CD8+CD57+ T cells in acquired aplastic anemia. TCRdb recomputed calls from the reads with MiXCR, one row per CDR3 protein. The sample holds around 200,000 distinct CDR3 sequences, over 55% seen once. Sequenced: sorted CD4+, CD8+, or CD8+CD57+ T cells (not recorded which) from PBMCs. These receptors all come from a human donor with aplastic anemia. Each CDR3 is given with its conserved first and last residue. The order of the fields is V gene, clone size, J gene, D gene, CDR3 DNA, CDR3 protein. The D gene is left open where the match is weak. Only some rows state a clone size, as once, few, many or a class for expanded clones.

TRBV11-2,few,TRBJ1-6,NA,TGTGCCAGCAGCTTAGCGTCTTATAATTCACCCCTCCACTTT,CASSLASYNSPLHF
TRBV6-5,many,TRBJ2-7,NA,TGTGCCAGCAGTCCTGGACTGTACATTGACTACGAGCAGTACTTC,CASSPGLYIDYEQYF
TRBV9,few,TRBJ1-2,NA,TGTGCCAGCAGCGCCGACCGCAACAGCTATGGCTACACCTTC,CASSADRNSYGYTF
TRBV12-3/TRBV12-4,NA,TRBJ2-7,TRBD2,TGTGCCAGCAGTTCTTTAGGGGGACTAGCGGGAGTTGGGCTCTCCTACGAGCAGTACTTC,CASSSLGGLAGVGLSYEQYF
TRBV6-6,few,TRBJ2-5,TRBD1,TGTGCCAGCAGGGTGGGGGACAGGGGTGAGACCCAGTACTTC,CASRVGDRGETQYF
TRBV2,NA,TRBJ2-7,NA,TGTGCCAGCAGTTCCCGCGAGGTTGCGAATACCTACGAGCAGTACTTC,CASSSREVANTYEQYF
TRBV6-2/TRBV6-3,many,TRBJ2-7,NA,TGTGCCAGCAGTCCAGCCCCGTACGAGCAGTACTTC,CASSPAPYEQYF
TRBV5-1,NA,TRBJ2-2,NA,TGCGCCAGCAGCTTTTCCTTAAACACCGGGGAGCTGTTTTTT,CASSFSLNTGELFF
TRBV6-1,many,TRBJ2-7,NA,TGTGCCAGCAGTGAAAATGATTCCTACGAGCAGTACTTC,CASSENDSYEQYF
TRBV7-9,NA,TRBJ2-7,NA,TGTGCCAGCAGCTTAGTACAGGAGGGAGAGCAGTACTTC,CASSLVQEGEQYF
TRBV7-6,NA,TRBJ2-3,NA,TGTGCCAGCAGTGACGGCCGACTCTCCACAGATACGCAGTATTTT,CASSDGRLSTDTQYF
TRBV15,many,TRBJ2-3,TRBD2,TGTGCCACCAGCAGAGGTAGCGGGGGGGCCACAGATACGCAGTATTTT,CATSRGSGGATDTQYF
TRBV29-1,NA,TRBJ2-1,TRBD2,TGCAGCGTGGTAGCGGGGGGGCTAAATGAGCAGTTCTTC,CSVVAGGLNEQFF
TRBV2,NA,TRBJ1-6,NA,TGTGCCAGCAGCCTAAGGGAGGGTGACTCACCCCTCCACTTT,CASSLREGDSPLHF
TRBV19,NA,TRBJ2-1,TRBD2,TGTGCCAGTACCATAGCGGGGGGGTACTCCAATGAGCAGTTCTTC,CASTIAGGYSNEQFF
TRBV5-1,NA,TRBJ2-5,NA,TGCGCCAGCAGCTTGATGTCAGGGGAAAGAGAGACCCAGTACTTC,CASSLMSGERETQYF
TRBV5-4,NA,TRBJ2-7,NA,TGTGCCAGCAGCCTGGATAACTCCGAGCAGTACTTC,CASSLDNSEQYF
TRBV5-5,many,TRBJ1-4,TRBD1,TGTGCCAGCAGCCTGTCTAGGGACAGGGGAGAGGGGCCAACTAATGAAAAACTGTTTTTT,CASSLSRDRGEGPTNEKLFF
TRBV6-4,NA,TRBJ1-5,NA,TGTGCCAGCAGTTCACAGGAGAATCAGCCCCAGCATTTT,CASSSQENQPQHF
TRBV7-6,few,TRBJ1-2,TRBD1,TGTGCCAGCAGCCCGGACAGGGAGGGCTATGGCTACACCTTC,CASSPDREGYGYTF
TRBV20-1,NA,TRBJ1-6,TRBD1,TGCCGTGCTCGTGGACAGGGAGTCAATTCACCCCTCCACTTT,CRARGQGVNSPLHF
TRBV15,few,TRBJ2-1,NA,TGTGCCACCAGCAGCCCCCCGTGGGGAGGTGAGCAGTTCTTC,CATSSPPWGGEQFF
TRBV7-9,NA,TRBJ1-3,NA,TGTGCCAGCAGCTTAGACTGGGGGGCTGGAAACACCATATATTTT,CASSLDWGAGNTIYF
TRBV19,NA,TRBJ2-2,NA,TGTGCCAGTATGTTGGGGCCGGCCGCCGGGGAGCTGTTTTTT,CASMLGPAAGELFF
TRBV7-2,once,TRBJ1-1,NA,TGTGCCAGCGGCTTTGTTTCAACGGTTCGGCGGGGAGCTGAAGCTTTCTTT,CASGFVSTVRRGAEAFF
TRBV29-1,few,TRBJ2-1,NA,TGCAGCGTTGGCTTAGCGAACAATGAGCAGTTCTTC,CSVGLANNEQFF